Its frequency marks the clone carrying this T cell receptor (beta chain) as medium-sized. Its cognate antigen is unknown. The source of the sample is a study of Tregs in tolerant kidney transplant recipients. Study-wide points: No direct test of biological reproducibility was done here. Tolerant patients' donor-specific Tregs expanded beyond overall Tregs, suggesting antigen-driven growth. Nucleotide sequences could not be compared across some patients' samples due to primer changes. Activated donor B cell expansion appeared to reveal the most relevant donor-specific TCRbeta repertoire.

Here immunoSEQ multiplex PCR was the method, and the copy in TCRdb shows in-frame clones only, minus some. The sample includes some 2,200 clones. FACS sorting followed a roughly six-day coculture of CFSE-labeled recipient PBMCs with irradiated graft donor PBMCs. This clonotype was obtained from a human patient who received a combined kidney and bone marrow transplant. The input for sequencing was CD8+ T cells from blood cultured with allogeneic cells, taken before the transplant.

CDR3 sequence: CAIHGLAGGPSADTQYF. CDR3 DNA, as far as it was read: TGTGCCATCCATGGACTAGCGGGAGGGCCGAGCGCAGATACG. V gene TRBV2 combines with J gene TRBJ2-3, with 15 bases that match TRBD2. The read finishes 3 residues shy of the CDR3 end, and the germline J gene is used to complete it. V trimming: 10 bases; J trimming: 4 bases; junction bases outside the gene matches: 12. Germline CDR1 is SNHLY and CDR2 is FYNNEI. The CDR3 has 17 residues.